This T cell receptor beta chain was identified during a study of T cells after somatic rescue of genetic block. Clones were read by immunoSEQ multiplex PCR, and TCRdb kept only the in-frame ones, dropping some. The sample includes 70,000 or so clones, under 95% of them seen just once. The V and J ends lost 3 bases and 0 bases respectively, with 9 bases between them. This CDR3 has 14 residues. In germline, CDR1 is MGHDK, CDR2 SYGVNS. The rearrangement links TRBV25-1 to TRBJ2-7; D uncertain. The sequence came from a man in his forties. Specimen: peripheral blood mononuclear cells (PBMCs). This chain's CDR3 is CASSDDTSSYEQYF. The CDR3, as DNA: TGTGCCAGCAGTGACGACACCAGCTCCTACGAGCAGTACTTC.